There are a few counts of the clone carrying this T cell receptor beta chain. Antigen unknown. Germline CDR1 and CDR2: SGDLS and YYNGEE. The CDR3 totals 16 residues. The J segment lost 3 bases and the V segment lost 1 base, leaving 5 bases of the junction unmatched. This specimen comes from a study of T-cell reconstitution after alpha-beta-depleted transplantation in children. Overall study findings and caveats: Expanded graft clones numbering several hundred reportedly gave rise to alpha-beta T cells about two months after transplant. After one year, T-cell counts and TCRbeta diversity mostly came from new T cells.

Preparation of the TCRbeta library involved a method that used unique molecular identifiers. TCRdb called the PCR reads again in MiXCR, with one record for every CDR3 protein. The sample yields around 100,000 distinct CDR3 sequences, 10% seen once. The chain couples TRBV9 to TRBJ2-1; TRBD2 agrees at 9 bases. This TCR came from a boy aged 2 to 10 with acute lymphoblastic leukemia, due to receive a stem cell transplant. Here the sequenced sample was PBMCs, taken before TCRalphabeta/CD19-depleted stem cell transplant. CDR3 bases: TGTGCCAGCAGCGTATCAGCAGCGGGGGGCTACAATGAGCAGTTCTTC. Translating gives CASSVSAAGGYNEQFF.